These 13 T cell receptor beta chains share one sample of origin, sequenced in a study of T cells after yellow fever vaccination. TCRdb re-called the 5' RACE reads through MiXCR, storing one row per CDR3 protein. The table has 500,000 to 650,000 distinct CDR3 sequences, about 15% seen once. The sample here was PBMCs, taken around 5 days after the first yellow fever vaccination. These receptors were collected from a man aged 18 to 29 who received the YFV17D yellow fever vaccine.

This clonotype was seen only a few times. The chain couples TRBV7-2 to TRBJ2-7, with 12 bases identical to TRBD2. The germline V gene has CDR1 SGHTA and CDR2 FQGNSA. Unmatched junction bases numbered 6, after V lost 5 bases and J lost 4 bases. The CDR3 extends over 15 amino acids. CDR3: CASSPASGGGYEQYF. The CDR3 DNA reads TGTGCCAGCAGCCCCGCTAGCGGGGGGGGGTACGAGCAGTACTTC.

This clonotype was counted only a few times. The J gene is TRBJ1-1, the V gene TRBV12-3 or TRBV12-4; no clear D gene. The germline V and J ends were trimmed by 6 bases and 0 bases, with 14 bases remaining between them. There are 15 residues in the CDR3. The CDR3 reads CASSRKEGMNTEAFF. The CDR3 coding sequence is TGTGCCAGCAGCCGCAAAGAAGGCATGAACACTGAAGCTTTCTTT.

This rearrangement joins TRBV5-1 to TRBJ2-3; 13 positions match TRBD2. Germline V gives CDR1 SGHRS, CDR2 YFSETQ. The junction had 1 base not matched to a gene; V was cut back by 4 bases and J by 2 bases. The CDR3 spans 15 residues. CDR3 protein: CASSGLAGDTDTQYF. The CDR3 coding sequence is TGCGCCAGCAGCGGACTAGCGGGGGACACAGATACGCAGTATTTT.

This clonotype was observed a handful of times. The J gene is TRBJ2-1, the V gene TRBV11-3; D not certain. This CDR3 has 13 residues. V gave up 5 bases and J gave up 10 bases, with 15 bases separating them. Germline V gene lookup returns CDR1 SGHNT and CDR2 YENEEA. Written as DNA, the CDR3 is TGTGCCAGCAGCCCGCCCCTTAGTGAAGAGCAGTTCTTC. Translating gives CASSPPLSEEQFF.

The rearrangement joins TRBV12-3 or TRBV12-4 to TRBJ2-3; no definite D call. There are 13 residues in the CDR3. V was cut by 5 bases and J by 0 bases, with 6 bases left in between. CDR3 bases: TGTGCCAGCAGTGCCCCTAGCACAGATACGCAGTATTTT. Translated, it gives CASSAPSTDTQYF.

This clonotype has only a few counts. The chain links TRBV7-2 to TRBJ2-3; 7 bases match TRBD2. CDR3 size: 14 residues. Trimming at V came to 6 bases and at J to 6 bases, leaving 9 bases not matched to a gene. In germline, CDR1 is SGHTA, CDR2 FQGNSA. CDR3 protein: CASSLAGGVDTQYF. The DNA of the CDR3 is TGTGCCAGCAGTCTCGCTGGGGGGGTGGATACGCAGTATTTT.

The V and J genes are TRBV21-1 and TRBJ1-4; the D call of TRBD1 is as the table states it, not checked on the DNA. TRBV21-1 is flagged as a pseudogene. The CDR3 is 16 residues long. The CDR3 DNA is TGTGCCAGCAGCAAAAGCTGGGACAGGCCGCTTGAAAAACTGTTTTTT. Amino acid sequence: CASSKSWDRPLEKLFF.

This sequence joins TRBV18 and TRBJ2-1; D not certain. The V gene lost 3 bases and the J gene lost 5 bases, with 17 bases spanning the gap. Germline V gene lookup returns CDR1 KGHSH and CDR2 LQKENI. CDR3 length equals 16 residues. The CDR3 bases are TGTGCCAGCTCACCGTTTGTCGGGCAGGTTAACAATGAGCAGTTCTTC. Its protein product is CASSPFVGQVNNEQFF.

This clonotype occurred a few times. V usage is TRBV7-3 and J usage is TRBJ2-2; 9 nucleotides agree with TRBD2. The V and J ends lost 9 bases and 3 bases, in that order; junction bases with no gene match: 2. The CDR3 runs to 13 residues. The V gene's germline CDR1 is SGHTA and CDR2 FQGTGA. The DNA of the CDR3 is TGTGCCAGTAGCGGGGGACACACCGGGGAGCTGTTTTTT. It translates to CASSGGHTGELFF.

V usage is TRBV12-3 or TRBV12-4 and J usage is TRBJ2-5; the D gene could be TRBD1 or TRBD2 (5 bases each). CDR3 length: 14 amino acids. Trimming shortened V by 3 bases and J by 13 bases, and 21 bases separated the two germline ends. The CDR3, as DNA: TGTGCCAGCAGTTTTTTGGTCGGTGGGGACGTCTTGTACTTC. Translating it yields CASSFLVGGDVLYF.

The chain has TRBV6-2 or TRBV6-3 and TRBJ1-1; D not certain. The germline CDR1 and CDR2 sequences are MNHEY and SVGEGT. The V and J ends lost 6 bases and 0 bases respectively, with 14 bases between them. The CDR3 is made up of 15 amino acids. CDR3 nucleotides: TGTGCCAGCAGCCCCATTACCGGGATGAACACTGAAGCTTTCTTT. This encodes CASSPITGMNTEAFF.

V gene TRBV5-1 combines with J gene TRBJ1-1; 10 positions agree with TRBD1. The CDR3 has 15 amino acids. Trimming took 4 bases from V and 3 from J; bases not matched to a gene: 6. Germline loops: CDR1 SGHRS, CDR2 YFSETQ. The CDR3 coding sequence is TGCGCCAGCAGCGCGACAGGGGGCGCGTACACTGAAGCTTTCTTT. This sequence encodes CASSATGGAYTEAFF.

The chain couples TRBV10-1 to TRBJ2-3; D unresolved. The V and J ends lost 6 bases and 0 bases respectively, with 7 bases between them. CDR3 length equals 13 residues. From germline, CDR1 is WNHNN and CDR2 SYGVQD (reference sequence). The CDR3 DNA reads as TGCGCCAGCAGGGCGGCCAGCACAGATACGCAGTATTTT. It is translated as CASRAASTDTQYF.